Presented here are 17 T cell receptor beta chains from one specimen sequenced in a study of human T cells and chemical hapten exposure. Time point of the sample: pre-sensitization, week 0. Stated treatment: therapeutic diphenylcyclopropenone sensitization with weekly scalp DPC. Via MiXCR, TCRdb re-called the RACE reads, giving one row per CDR3 protein. The table has fewer than 65,000 distinct CDR3 sequences, roughly 8.8% seen once. This material consisted of whole blood, taken in connection with sensitization to the hapten diphenylcyclopropenone (DPC). These receptors all come from a woman in her thirties or forties with alopecia areata. Some clones in this sample may be carry-over from other donors' samples.

Many counts were recorded for this clonotype. The V call is TRBV9, the J call TRBJ1-1, with a weak D call TRBD1 (5 bases). Deletions cut 0 bases from V and 3 bases from J, with 6 bases between. The CDR3 has 13 residues. CDR1 is SGDLS, CDR2 YYNGEE, per germline. In nucleotides, the CDR3 is TGTGCCAGCAGCGTAGTGGGGGACACTGAAGCTTTCTTT. Protein sequence: CASSVVGDTEAFF.

This clonotype was detected ten times or more. The chain has TRBV29-1 and TRBJ2-7; possible D gene TRBD2, 5 bases. V lost 4 bases, J lost 4 bases, and 8 bases lay in between. The germline CDR1 and CDR2 sequences are SQVTM and ANQGSEA. This CDR3 comprises 11 residues. This CDR3 is CSVVGGYEQYF. Here the CDR3 DNA reads TGCAGCGTTGTAGGAGGATACGAGCAGTACTTC.

The table lists this clonotype with many counts. This chain joins TRBV7-3 and TRBJ1-5, with TRBD1 matching 9 bases. Germline V gene sequence: CDR1 SGHTA, CDR2 FQGTGA. The CDR3 loop spans 14 amino acids. V dropped 5 bases and J dropped 6; count of bases not matched to a gene: 5. The CDR3 DNA sequence: TGTGCCAGCAGCCAGACAGGGGGAAGTCAGCCCCAGCATTTT. As protein: CASSQTGGSQPQHF.

This clonotype was recorded at least ten times. This sequence joins TRBV5-1 and TRBJ1-2; D is unresolved. The V end was cut by 4 bases, the J end by 6 bases, with 10 bases between. This CDR3 region has 12 residues. CDR1 is SGHRS, CDR2 YFSETQ, per germline. CDR3 protein: CASSNDGHGYTF. CDR3 in DNA: TGCGCCAGCAGCAACGACGGTCATGGCTACACCTTC.

This clonotype showed up just a few times. The V and J genes are TRBV4-3 and TRBJ1-2; the D gene is possibly TRBD1 (6 bases). The CDR3 is 16 amino acids. Germline V lookup: CDR1 LGHNA, CDR2 YSLEER. The germline V and J ends were trimmed by 1 base and 1 base, with 13 bases remaining between them. The CDR3 DNA sequence: TGCGCCAGCAGCCAAGTCGGGGGCCGTTTTAACTATGGCTACACCTTC. It is translated as CASSQVGGRFNYGYTF.

The V call is TRBV11-2, the J call TRBJ2-7; D is unresolved. This CDR3 has 11 amino acids. Germline CDR1 and CDR2: SGHAT and FQNNGV. Trimming cost V 5 bases and J 6 bases, with 8 bases left between them. The DNA for the CDR3 is TGTGCCAGCAGCCCCGTGATCGAGCAGTACTTC. Translated: CASSPVIEQYF. Full variable domain (rest looked up from reference TRBV11-2 and TRBJ2-7): EAGVAQSPRYKIIEKRQSVAFWCNPISGHATLYWYQQILGQGPKLLIQFQNNGVVDDSQLPKDRFSAERLKGVDSTLKIQPAKLEDSAVYLCASSPVIEQYFGPGTRLTVT.

This clonotype was recorded only once. V gene TRBV2 combines with J gene TRBJ1-1; TRBD1 is a possible D gene (5 bases). The CDR3 runs 13 residues. The germline gives CDR1 SNHLY, CDR2 FYNNEI. Trimming stripped 3 bases from V and 10 bases from J, with 15 bases between. The CDR3 DNA sequence: TGTGCCAGCAGTGATCCAGGGAAGCTGGTAGCTTTCTTT. Protein: CASSDPGKLVAFF. Drawing the rest from reference TRBV2 and TRBJ1-1, the complete variable domain is EPEVTQTPSHQVTQMGQEVILRCVPISNHLYFYWYRQILGQKVEFLVSFYNNEISEKSEIFDDQFSVERPDGSNFTLKIRSTKLEDSAMYFCASSDPGKLVAFFGQGTRLTVV.

This clonotype showed up just a few times. V is TRBV5-1 and J is TRBJ2-7, with D unresolved. The CDR3 covers 14 residues. Trimming removed 2 bases from V and 2 bases from J, with 11 bases in between. Germline loops: CDR1 SGHRS, CDR2 YFSETQ. CDR3: CASSLVVAPYEQYF. CDR3 sequence (DNA): TGCGCCAGCAGCTTAGTTGTGGCCCCCTACGAGCAGTACTTC. The whole variable domain, filled in from reference TRBV5-1 and TRBJ2-7, reads KAGVTQTPRYLIKTRGQQVTLSCSPISGHRSVSWYQQTPGQGLQFLFEYFSETQRNKGNFPGRFSGRQFSNSRSEMNVSTLELGDSALYLCASSLVVAPYEQYFGPGTRLTVT.

This clonotype was seen many times. The chain joins TRBV30 to TRBJ1-6; D might be TRBD1 (5 bases). V was cut by 4 bases and J by 0 bases, with 7 bases left in between. Germline V lookup: CDR1 GTSNPN, CDR2 SVGIG (reference sequence). This CDR3 contains 14 residues. This CDR3 reads CAWKGSSYNSPLHF. CDR3 sequence (DNA): TGTGCCTGGAAGGGGAGCTCCTATAATTCACCCCTCCACTTT.

In this sample, this clonotype turned up many times. The chain recombines TRBV5-4 with TRBJ2-3; D may correspond to TRBD1 or TRBD2 (5 bases each). This CDR3 comprises 14 residues. CDR1 and CDR2 (germline): SGHNT, YYREEE (reference sequence). V shed 0 bases and J shed 6 bases, with 11 bases lying between them. CDR3 protein: CASSLGGPVDTQYF. The CDR3 DNA sequence: TGTGCCAGCAGCTTGGGGGGACCAGTCGATACGCAGTATTTT.

For this clonotype: Possible read error: a much larger clone is one base away. V and J are TRBV11-3 and TRBJ2-1; D gene uncertain. Per germline, CDR1 SGHNT and CDR2 YENEEA. The CDR3 extends over 15 amino acids. V shed 5 bases and J shed 12 bases, with 23 bases lying between them. CDR3 sequence: CASSPNTIGSLRQFF. CDR3 DNA: TGTGCCAGCAGCCCTAACACGATCGGGTCTCTAAGGCAGTTCTTC.

This clonotype was detected many times. The chain is built from TRBV12-3 or TRBV12-4 and TRBJ1-5; TRBD1 matches 7 bases. V lost 6 bases to trimming and J lost 7 bases; unmatched junction nucleotides: 9. CDR3 length: 14 residues. The CDR3 here is CASRGEGGRQPQHF. CDR3 nucleotides: TGTGCCAGCAGGGGGGAAGGGGGCAGACAGCCCCAGCATTTT.

By share of the sample, this clonotype is hyperexpanded. This chain links TRBV25-1 with TRBJ2-7; TRBD1 agrees at 7 bases. J lost 4 bases, V lost 7 bases, and 4 bases had no gene match. There are 12 residues in the CDR3. Germline V gene data show CDR1 as MGHDK and CDR2 as SYGVNS. CDR3 nucleotide sequence: TGTGCCAGCACAGGACAGGCGTACGAGCAGTACTTC. This translates into CASTGQAYEQYF.

This clonotype was detected many times. The rearrangement uses TRBV12-3 or TRBV12-4 and TRBJ2-3, with 9 bases lining up with TRBD2. The CDR3 contains 15 residues. V lost 6 bases, J lost 2 bases, and 6 bases stayed unmatched. The CDR3 DNA sequence: TGTGCCAGCAGGGGGACTAGCCTTTTCACAGATACGCAGTATTTT. It specifies CASRGTSLFTDTQYF.

The rearrangement joins TRBV12-3 or TRBV12-4 to TRBJ1-1, with TRBD1 as a possible D gene (6 bases). With 6 bases removed from V and 3 bases from J, the gap between germline ends came to 11 bases. This CDR3 spans 13 amino acids. CDR3 nucleotides: TGTGCCAGCAGAGGGGGGAGGGACACTGAAGCTTTCTTT. It translates to CASRGGRDTEAFF.

This clonotype has ten or more counts. The V gene is TRBV6-1, the J gene TRBJ1-5; D perhaps matches TRBD1 (6 bases). Trimming took off 7 bases at V and 1 base at J, with 14 bases between the two ends. Germline CDR1 and CDR2: MNHNS and SASEGT. CDR3 length equals 15 residues. In DNA form, the CDR3 reads TGTGCCAGCACCCCGGGGGGGGGCAGCAATCAGCCCCAGCATTTT. It yields the protein CASTPGGGSNQPQHF.

This clonotype was detected many times. The rearrangement links TRBV7-3 to TRBJ1-4, with TRBD1 matching 8 bases. Germline V gene data show CDR1 as SGHTA and CDR2 as FQGTGA. This CDR3 region has 15 residues. V lost 5 bases and J lost 3; bases outside the gene matches: 5. The CDR3 DNA sequence: TGTGCCAGCAGCCCGCAGGGGGCAGCTAATGAAAAACTGTTTTTT. This translates into CASSPQGAANEKLFF.